One sample yielded the 23 T cell receptor beta chains listed below, sequenced in a study of CD8+CD57+ T cells in acquired aplastic anemia (dated 2018 in TCRdb). Expansion of CD8+CD57+ cells had been shown by flow cytometry in the patients chosen for sequencing. Sequencing used an Illumina HiSeq 2000. Genomic DNA served as template for TCR beta VDJ combination and CDR3 sequence profiling. TCRdb handled the public reads itself, with Q25 trimming in fastp and clone calling in MiXCR, and kept productive beta chains. Every CDR3 protein is listed once, alongside the most common genes and DNA of its rows. This sample has around 150,000 distinct CDR3 sequences in its table, and 40% to 60% of those were observed once. Clones ranked in the top ten supply more than 30% of the sample. Specimen: sorted CD4+, CD8+, or CD8+CD57+ T cells (not recorded which) from PBMCs. The receptors here all came from a human donor with aplastic anemia.

This clonotype occurred many times. The chain recombines TRBV14 with TRBJ2-3; D is ambiguous. Germline CDR1 SGHDN, CDR2 FVKESK. The CDR3 spans 12 residues. V shed 6 bases and J shed 5 bases, with 9 bases lying between them. CDR3 nucleotides: TGTGCCAGCAGTCTTCCGGGAGATACGCAGTATTTT. Its protein is CASSLPGDTQYF.

The chain employs TRBV9 and TRBJ2-1, with TRBD2 matching over 10 bases. Germline V gene data show CDR1 as SGDLS and CDR2 as YYNGEE. CDR3 length equals 15 residues. Trimming at V came to 3 bases and at J to 8 bases, leaving 8 bases not matched to a gene. CDR3 bases: TGTGCCAGCAGCGCCAGGAGCGGGGGGGCACATGAGCAGTTCTTC. The encoded protein is CASSARSGGAHEQFF.

V usage is TRBV2 and J usage is TRBJ2-1; no firm D call. The germline V gene encodes CDR1 SNHLY and CDR2 FYNNEI. Trimming removed 8 bases from V and 8 bases from J, with 19 bases in between. This CDR3 comprises 14 residues. The DNA of the CDR3 is TGTGCCAGCCCAGATGGGCAGATATCCGATGAGCAGTTCTTC. This encodes CASPDGQISDEQFF.

This clonotype was seen more than once but under ten times. V and J are TRBV27 and TRBJ1-2; D is perhaps TRBD1 (5 bases). There are 13 residues in the CDR3. Per germline, CDR1 MNHEY and CDR2 SMNVEV (reference sequence). Trimming cost V 0 bases and J 7 bases, with 9 bases left between them. The CDR3 reads CASSLSGVAGYTF. The CDR3 nucleotides are TGTGCCAGCAGTTTATCGGGGGTCGCTGGCTACACCTTC.

The CDR3 DNA sequence: TGTGCCAGCAGCTCACAGGGAACGCCGTCAAACACTGAAGCTTTCTTT. This encodes CASSSQGTPSNTEAFF. This chain joins TRBV7-8 and TRBJ1-1; TRBD1 is a possible D gene (6 bases). The CDR3 is made up of 16 amino acids. Germline CDR1 reads SGHVS; CDR2 reads FQNEAQ. Trimming pared 4 bases from V and 2 bases from J, leaving 17 bases between.

As regards this clonotype: No conserved phenylalanine or tryptophan is present at the end of the CDR3, so a read error is the likely explanation. The chain carries TRBV2 and TRBJ2-5, with 10 nucleotides matching TRBD1. Germline V gene lookup returns CDR1 SNHLY and CDR2 FYNNEI. The CDR3 runs 16 residues. CDR3 region: CASSQAGTGDGETQYL. The DNA of the CDR3 is TGTGCCAGCAGTCAAGCCGGGACAGGGGACGGAGAGACCCAGTACCTC.

Turning to this clonotype: An end of the junction does not agree with germline; a read error may underlie this. The rearrangement uses TRBV7-2 and TRBJ1-3; D perhaps matches TRBD1 (6 bases). Germline V gene sequence: CDR1 SGHTA, CDR2 FQGNSA. The CDR3 loop spans 15 amino acids. CDR3 in amino acids: CASSLGRGGGNTIYF. The CDR3 bases are TGTGCCAGCAGCTTGGGCAGGGGAGGTGGAAATACCATATATTTT.

This clonotype showed up just once. The genes are TRBV6-4 and TRBJ2-2; 9 bases align to TRBD1. This CDR3 region has 16 residues. The J segment lost 3 bases and the V segment lost 0 bases, leaving 2 bases of the junction unmatched. Germline CDR1 and CDR2: MRHNA and SNTAGT. Here the CDR3 reads CASSDSQGADTGELFF. The CDR3 DNA follows: TGTGCCAGCAGTGACTCACAGGGGGCGGACACCGGGGAGCTGTTTTTT.

This clonotype was seen at least ten times. The V gene is TRBV2, the J gene TRBJ1-1; D is unclear. The CDR3 has 14 residues. Germline V lookup: CDR1 SNHLY, CDR2 FYNNEI. Between the trimmed V and J ends, which lost 4 bases and 0 bases, there was a span of 9 bases. The CDR3 here is CASSGASLNTEAFF. CDR3 sequence (DNA): TGTGCCAGCAGTGGGGCGAGCCTGAACACTGAAGCTTTCTTT.

This clonotype was observed at least ten times. This chain connects TRBV24-1 to TRBJ1-5; 11 nucleotides agree with TRBD1. CDR3 length: 18 amino acids. Per the germline V gene, CDR1 is KGHDR and CDR2 is SFDVKD. V was clipped by 7 bases and J by 2 bases; unmatched bases: 12. The chain's CDR3 is CATRGPGTGGKCNQPQHF. CDR3 sequence (DNA): TGTGCCACCAGGGGCCCCGGGACAGGGGGTAAGTGCAATCAGCCCCAGCATTTT.

The chain uses TRBV24-1 and TRBJ2-3; 13 nucleotides align to TRBD2. The CDR3 spans 17 residues. The V gene's germline CDR1 is KGHDR and CDR2 SFDVKD. Trimming removed 4 bases from V and 1 base from J; junction bases left unmatched: 4. CDR3 in DNA: TGTGCCACCAGTGAACCTGGGACTAGCGGGGGCACAGATACGCAGTATTTT. Its protein is CATSEPGTSGGTDTQYF.

Many counts were recorded for this clonotype. The chain carries TRBV6-1 and TRBJ2-7; D is ambiguous. Trimming left V 7 bases short and J 5 bases short, with 18 bases between. CDR1 is MNHNS, CDR2 SASEGT, per germline. CDR3 length: 14 amino acids. DNA of the CDR3: TGTGCCAGCACCGATCCTTATAGTCCCCACGAGCAGTACTTC. Translation gives CASTDPYSPHEQYF.

This clonotype was detected many times. This chain connects TRBV7-9 to TRBJ2-7; the D gene is possibly TRBD2 (6 bases). The length of the CDR3 is 13 residues. Germline CDR1 reads SEHNR; CDR2 reads FQNEAQ (reference sequence). V was trimmed by 8 bases and J by 7 bases, leaving 18 bases between them. This CDR3 is CASSGLGMGEQYF. DNA for the CDR3: TGTGCCAGCTCGGGACTCGGAATGGGGGAGCAGTACTTC.

V and J are TRBV9 and TRBJ2-2, with a tentative D call TRBD2 (6 bases). This CDR3 comprises 16 residues. Per the germline V gene, CDR1 is SGDLS and CDR2 is YYNGEE. Trimming pared 4 bases from V and 2 bases from J, leaving 15 bases between. As DNA, the CDR3 is TGTGCCAGCAGCAAATGGGACTTACGAAACACCGGGGAGCTGTTTTTT. Protein: CASSKWDLRNTGELFF.

At least ten counts were recorded for this clonotype. This sequence joins TRBV29-1 and TRBJ1-1, with a tentative D call TRBD1 (6 bases). V gave up 2 bases and J gave up 5 bases, with 6 bases separating them. Germline loops: CDR1 SQVTM, CDR2 ANQGSEA. The CDR3 is made up of 11 amino acids. CDR3 bases: TGCAGCGTTGAACAGGGGACTGAAGCTTTCTTT. It translates to CSVEQGTEAFF. The complete variable domain, with remaining parts taken from reference TRBV29-1 and TRBJ1-1, reads SAVISQKPSRDICQRGTSLTIQCQVDSQVTMMFWYRQQPGQSLTLIATANQGSEATYESGFVIDKFPISRPNLTFSTLTVSNMSPEDSSIYLCSVEQGTEAFFGQGTRLTVV.

The V call is TRBV9, the J call TRBJ1-1; TRBD1 matches 9 bases. Germline V gives CDR1 SGDLS, CDR2 YYNGEE. Losses at the gene ends were 4 bases for V and 7 bases for J; bases not matched to a gene: 8. The CDR3 covers 14 residues. CDR3 amino acids: CASSQGQGPVEAFF. For the CDR3, the DNA is TGTGCCAGCAGCCAGGGACAGGGCCCGGTTGAAGCTTTCTTT.

CDR3 nucleotide sequence: TGTGCCAGTAGTATGACGCGAGACAGACCTGAAGCTTTCTTT. As protein: CASSMTRDRPEAFF. The chain links TRBV19 to TRBJ1-1; perhaps TRBD1 as D (5 bases). CDR1 is LNHDA and CDR2 is SQIVND in the germline V gene (reference sequence). CDR3 length equals 14 residues. V was clipped by 3 bases and J by 6 bases, with 14 bases between them.

Many counts were recorded for this clonotype. The chain is built from TRBV15 and TRBJ1-1, with D unresolved. The V end lost 0 bases, the J end lost 2 bases, and 13 bases lay between the germline ends. Germline lookup yields CDR1 LNHNV and CDR2 YYDKDF (reference sequence). CDR3 size: 16 residues. The DNA for the CDR3 is TGTGCCACCAGCAGAGATCGAATGCTGCTCAACACTGAAGCTTTCTTT. As protein: CATSRDRMLLNTEAFF. Variable domain in full (rest from reference TRBV15 and TRBJ1-1): DAMVIQNPRYQVTQFGKPVTLSCSQTLNHNVMYWYQQKSSQAPKLLFHYYDKDFNNEADTPDNFQSRRPNTSFCFLDIRSPGLGDTAMYLCATSRDRMLLNTEAFFGQGTRLTVV.

This clonotype was recorded at least ten times. CDR3 in amino acids: CASSLLARDEQFF. CDR3 in DNA: TGTGCCAGCAGTTTATTAGCCCGCGATGAGCAGTTCTTC. The chain carries TRBV12-3 or TRBV12-4 and TRBJ2-1; the D is unclear. Between the trimmed V and J ends, which lost 2 bases and 8 bases, there was a span of 10 bases. There are 13 residues in the CDR3.

The chain joins TRBV20-1 to TRBJ2-5, with D perhaps TRBD2 (6 bases). This CDR3 is built from 12 residues. V lost 4 bases and J lost 4, with 10 bases in between. Germline lookup yields CDR1 DFQATT and CDR2 SNEGSKA (reference sequence). CDR3 loop: CSAKGAGETQYF. The CDR3 nucleotides read TGCAGTGCTAAAGGAGCGGGAGAGACCCAGTACTTC.

About this clonotype itself: One end of the junction varies from germline; a read error may be responsible. This chain links TRBV2 with TRBJ2-5, with 9 bases lining up with TRBD2. Germline-derived CDR1 and CDR2 are SNHLY and FYNNEI. The CDR3 runs to 13 residues. In nucleotides, the CDR3 is TGTGCCTGCGTGACTAGCGGCCAAGAGACCCAATACTTC. Encoded protein: CACVTSGQETQYF.

The chain carries TRBV5-4 and TRBJ1-6; the match to TRBD1 covers 9 bases. V lost 2 bases to trimming and J lost 6 bases; unmatched junction nucleotides: 9. The CDR3 totals 17 residues. The V gene's germline CDR1 is SGHNT and CDR2 YYREEE (reference sequence). DNA for the CDR3: TGTGCCAGCAGCTTCGGGGACAGGGAGCCAGTTAATTCACCCCTCCACTTT. It codes for CASSFGDREPVNSPLHF.

The rearrangement uses TRBV6-5 and TRBJ1-1, with TRBD1 identical over 7 bases. The J segment lost 0 bases and the V segment lost 0 bases, leaving 4 bases of the junction unmatched. Per germline, CDR1 MNHEY and CDR2 SVGAGI. The CDR3 runs to 16 residues. The CDR3 reads CASSYSGTVLNTEAFF. In nucleotides, the CDR3 is TGTGCCAGCAGTTACTCCGGGACAGTGTTGAACACTGAAGCTTTCTTT.